A selection of T cell receptor beta chains follows, all from one sample in a study of cytomegalovirus exposure and HLA in healthy donors. Sequenced by immunoSEQ multiplex PCR; TCRdb stores in-frame clones only, minus some. The sample records 150,000 to 200,000 clones, roughly 72% being singletons. The sample was PBMCs. These receptors were taken from a woman aged 30 to 39 in good health and CMV-seropositive. The CDR3 runs from the conserved cysteine through the conserved F or W. A D gene is named only where the DNA matches it firmly. Rows give clone size only sometimes, using once, few, many, or a class for an expanded clone.

abundance: -; d_gene: -; v_gene: TRBV19; j_gene: TRBJ2-1; CDR3nt: TGTGCCAGTAGTATCGGCAATGAGCAGTTCTTC; CDR3aa: CASSIGNEQFF
abundance: -; d_gene: TRBD1; v_gene: TRBV19; j_gene: TRBJ2-3; CDR3nt: TGTGCCAGTAGTATATTAGCAGGGGGTGCGCAGTATTTT; CDR3aa: CASSILAGGAQYF
abundance: -; d_gene: -; v_gene: TRBV30; j_gene: TRBJ1-2; CDR3nt: TGTGCCTGGAACGGAGGGTCTGATGGCTACACCTTC; CDR3aa: CAWNGGSDGYTF
abundance: -; d_gene: TRBD2; v_gene: TRBV7-2; j_gene: TRBJ2-1; CDR3nt: TGTGCCAGCAGCTTAGTAGCGGGGGGGTACAATGAGCAGTTCTTC; CDR3aa: CASSLVAGGYNEQFF
abundance: -; d_gene: -; v_gene: TRBV5-6; j_gene: TRBJ2-1; CDR3nt: TGTGCCAGCAGCTTGGTAGGTGCGGGGAGGACCTACAATGAGCAGTTCTTC; CDR3aa: CASSLVGAGRTYNEQFF
abundance: -; d_gene: TRBD1; v_gene: TRBV9; j_gene: TRBJ1-5; CDR3nt: TGTGCCAGCAGCGTCAGGACAGGGCCGGACCAGCCCCAGCATTTT; CDR3aa: CASSVRTGPDQPQHF
abundance: -; d_gene: TRBD1; v_gene: TRBV29-1; j_gene: TRBJ2-2; CDR3nt: TGCAGCGTTTTAGAAACCGGGACAGGGGGCTCCGGGGAGCTGTTTTTT; CDR3aa: CSVLETGTGGSGELFF
abundance: -; d_gene: TRBD2; v_gene: TRBV6-6; j_gene: TRBJ2-7; CDR3nt: TGTGCCAGCAGCTCGGGGGGGATGGACGAGCAGTACTTC; CDR3aa: CASSSGGMDEQYF
abundance: -; d_gene: TRBD1; v_gene: TRBV30; j_gene: TRBJ1-1; CDR3nt: TGTGCCTGGAGGTGGGGACAGGGGTACACTGAAGCTTTCTTT; CDR3aa: CAWRWGQGYTEAFF
abundance: -; d_gene: -; v_gene: TRBV10-1; j_gene: TRBJ2-2; CDR3nt: TGCGCCAGCAGTAGGGCTCAGGGTTTCGCCGGGGAGCTGTTTTTT; CDR3aa: CASSRAQGFAGELFF
abundance: -; d_gene: -; v_gene: TRBV4-3; j_gene: TRBJ2-1; CDR3nt: TGCGCCAGCAGCCAAGGTCCATTCAATGAGCAGTTCTTC; CDR3aa: CASSQGPFNEQFF
abundance: once; d_gene: -; v_gene: TRBV5-1; j_gene: TRBJ1-1; CDR3nt: TGCGCCAGCAGCTCGATGGGGGAGGGGGTCGGGACTGAAGCTTTCTTT; CDR3aa: CASSSMGEGVGTEAFF
abundance: few; d_gene: TRBD1; v_gene: TRBV9; j_gene: TRBJ1-6; CDR3nt: TGTGCCAGCAACCGGGACAGAAATTCACCCCTCCACTTT; CDR3aa: CASNRDRNSPLHF
abundance: few; d_gene: -; v_gene: TRBV30; j_gene: TRBJ1-2; CDR3nt: TGTGCCTGGAGTGTAGTGGGAGTCTATGGCTACACCTTC; CDR3aa: CAWSVVGVYGYTF
abundance: -; d_gene: TRBD1; v_gene: TRBV19; j_gene: TRBJ1-1; CDR3nt: TGTGCCAGTAGTATCCTGGCAGGGGGGAACACTGAAGCTTTCTTT; CDR3aa: CASSILAGGNTEAFF
abundance: -; d_gene: TRBD2; v_gene: TRBV19; j_gene: TRBJ2-7; CDR3nt: TGTGCCAGTAGTATAGAGGCTAGCGGGAGTTTCGCCTACGAGCAGTACTTC; CDR3aa: CASSIEASGSFAYEQYF
abundance: -; d_gene: TRBD2; v_gene: TRBV6-5; j_gene: TRBJ2-2; CDR3nt: TGTGCCAGCAGTTTTAGCGGGGGGAACACCGGGGAGCTGTTTTTT; CDR3aa: CASSFSGGNTGELFF
abundance: -; d_gene: TRBD2; v_gene: TRBV7-2; j_gene: TRBJ2-7; CDR3nt: TGTGCCAGCAGCTTAAAACTAGCGGGCGAGCAGTACTTC; CDR3aa: CASSLKLAGEQYF
abundance: few; d_gene: -; v_gene: TRBV5-1; j_gene: TRBJ2-6; CDR3nt: TGCGCCAGCAGCTTGGCTCCTGGGGCCAACGTCCTGACTTTC; CDR3aa: CASSLAPGANVLTF
abundance: few; d_gene: -; v_gene: TRBV18; j_gene: TRBJ2-3; CDR3nt: TGTGCCAGCTCACCCCTGCAGGCTCGCACAGATACGCAGTATTTT; CDR3aa: CASSPLQARTDTQYF
abundance: -; d_gene: TRBD2; v_gene: TRBV9; j_gene: TRBJ2-3; CDR3nt: TGTGCCAGCAGCTTTAGCGGGACTAGCACAGATACGCAGTATTTT; CDR3aa: CASSFSGTSTDTQYF
abundance: -; d_gene: TRBD1; v_gene: TRBV6-5; j_gene: TRBJ2-7; CDR3nt: TGTGCCAGCAGGGAGACGGGACAGGGGGCGAGGGAGCAGTACTTC; CDR3aa: CASRETGQGAREQYF
abundance: -; d_gene: TRBD1; v_gene: TRBV7-9; j_gene: TRBJ1-2; CDR3nt: TGTGCCAGCAGCTTAATCGGGACAGGTTATGGCTACACCTTC; CDR3aa: CASSLIGTGYGYTF
abundance: -; d_gene: -; v_gene: TRBV14; j_gene: TRBJ2-6; CDR3nt: TGTGCCAGCAGCCAAGTTACAGCCTTCCTCTCTGGGGCCAACGTCCTGACTTTC; CDR3aa: CASSQVTAFLSGANVLTF
abundance: -; d_gene: TRBD2; v_gene: TRBV10-3; j_gene: TRBJ2-4; CDR3nt: TGTGCCTCGACTAGCGGGAGGGCCGACGTTGCCAAAAACATTCAGTACTTC; CDR3aa: CASTSGRADVAKNIQYF
abundance: few; d_gene: -; v_gene: TRBV2; j_gene: TRBJ2-1; CDR3nt: TGTGCCAGCAGTGTTCCAGGGTTCGGCTACAATGAGCAGTTCTTC; CDR3aa: CASSVPGFGYNEQFF
abundance: few; d_gene: TRBD1; v_gene: TRBV6-5; j_gene: TRBJ1-2; CDR3nt: TGTGCCAGCAGTCAGGGGGCTCGTGGGGGCTACACCTTC; CDR3aa: CASSQGARGGYTF
abundance: once; d_gene: TRBD2; v_gene: TRBV11-3; j_gene: TRBJ2-5; CDR3nt: TGTGCCAGCAGCCCAGGACTAGCGGGAGCCCAAGAGACCCAGTACTTC; CDR3aa: CASSPGLAGAQETQYF
abundance: -; d_gene: -; v_gene: TRBV6-1; j_gene: TRBJ1-5; CDR3nt: TGTGCCAGCAGTGTCCACCAGGATAATCAGCCCCAGCATTTT; CDR3aa: CASSVHQDNQPQHF
abundance: -; d_gene: TRBD1; v_gene: TRBV6-4; j_gene: TRBJ1-2; CDR3nt: TGTGCCAGCAGGGACAGGGGGCTCGGCTACACCTTC; CDR3aa: CASRDRGLGYTF
abundance: -; d_gene: -; v_gene: TRBV29-1; j_gene: TRBJ1-4; CDR3nt: TGCAGCGTTGATAGAGGGATGGGTGAAAAACTGTTTTTT; CDR3aa: CSVDRGMGEKLFF
abundance: -; d_gene: TRBD1; v_gene: TRBV5-5; j_gene: TRBJ2-2; CDR3nt: TGTGCCAGCAGCTTGGGGACAGGGCGGACCGGGGAGCTGTTTTTT; CDR3aa: CASSLGTGRTGELFF
abundance: -; d_gene: TRBD2; v_gene: TRBV7-8; j_gene: TRBJ2-2; CDR3nt: TGTGCCAGCAGCTTAGCGGGACTAGCTTCTTCCGGGGAGCTGTTTTTT; CDR3aa: CASSLAGLASSGELFF
abundance: once; d_gene: TRBD1; v_gene: TRBV19; j_gene: TRBJ2-1; CDR3nt: TGTGCCAGTAGTATAGGTGGGACAGGGTTCTACAATGAGCAGTTCTTC; CDR3aa: CASSIGGTGFYNEQFF
abundance: -; d_gene: TRBD1; v_gene: TRBV9; j_gene: TRBJ1-5; CDR3nt: TGTGCCAGCAGCGTAGAGGGGGCCCACAATCAGCCCCAGCATTTT; CDR3aa: CASSVEGAHNQPQHF
abundance: -; d_gene: TRBD2; v_gene: TRBV5-6; j_gene: TRBJ2-3; CDR3nt: TGTGCCAGCAGCTGGGGACTAGCGGGGGCTACCTTT; CDR3aa: CASSWGLAGATF
abundance: -; d_gene: -; v_gene: TRBV15; j_gene: TRBJ1-5; CDR3nt: TGTGCCACCAGCAAAAGGGACGCGGGACGCATGCAAGGTCAGCCCCAGCATTTT; CDR3aa: CATSKRDAGRMQGQPQHF
abundance: once; d_gene: -; v_gene: TRBV5-1; j_gene: TRBJ2-5; CDR3nt: TGCGCCAACACCGAGATCGGGACAACTCAAGAGACCCAGTACTTC; CDR3aa: CANTEIGTTQETQYF
abundance: few; d_gene: -; v_gene: TRBV5-6; j_gene: TRBJ1-5; CDR3nt: TGTGCCAGCAGCTTGGGAGTTTGGAGTTTTGGAGGCAATCAGCCCCAGCATTTT; CDR3aa: CASSLGVWSFGGNQPQHF
abundance: -; d_gene: -; v_gene: TRBV5-1; j_gene: TRBJ1-3; CDR3nt: TGCGCCAGCAGCTTCGGCGGGGGAAGTGGAAACACCATATATTTT; CDR3aa: CASSFGGGSGNTIYF
abundance: -; d_gene: TRBD1; v_gene: TRBV7-2; j_gene: TRBJ1-1; CDR3nt: TGTGCCAGCAGCAGCGCCCCGGGACAGGGAAATACTGAAGCTTTCTTT; CDR3aa: CASSSAPGQGNTEAFF
abundance: -; d_gene: TRBD1; v_gene: TRBV4-1; j_gene: TRBJ1-2; CDR3nt: TGCGCCAGCAGCCAAGAGATGACCCGGACAGGGGTTGGCTACACCTTC; CDR3aa: CASSQEMTRTGVGYTF
abundance: once; d_gene: TRBD1; v_gene: TRBV7-2; j_gene: TRBJ1-1; CDR3nt: TGTGCCAGCAGCTTTAACGGACAGGGGGCCACTGAAGCTTTCTTT; CDR3aa: CASSFNGQGATEAFF
abundance: -; d_gene: TRBD2; v_gene: TRBV7-6; j_gene: TRBJ2-5; CDR3nt: TGTGCCAGCAGCTTAGGATTAGCGGGAGAGGGTGAGACCCAGTACTTC; CDR3aa: CASSLGLAGEGETQYF
abundance: -; d_gene: TRBD1; v_gene: TRBV28; j_gene: TRBJ2-3; CDR3nt: TGTGCCACAGAAACAGGGGGCCGCACAGATACGCAGTATTTT; CDR3aa: CATETGGRTDTQYF
abundance: -; d_gene: -; v_gene: TRBV18; j_gene: TRBJ2-7; CDR3nt: TGTGCCAGCTCATCCGACAGACAAGTTTACTACGAGCAGTACTTC; CDR3aa: CASSSDRQVYYEQYF
abundance: -; d_gene: TRBD2; v_gene: TRBV5-4; j_gene: TRBJ2-3; CDR3nt: TGTGCCAGCAGCTTGGGTGGTAGCGGGGGGTCAGATACGCAGTATTTT; CDR3aa: CASSLGGSGGSDTQYF
abundance: once; d_gene: -; v_gene: TRBV7-9; j_gene: TRBJ1-5; CDR3nt: TGTGCCAGCAGTCGGACAGCGAATCAGCCCCAGCATTTT; CDR3aa: CASSRTANQPQHF
abundance: -; d_gene: TRBD1; v_gene: TRBV28; j_gene: TRBJ1-6; CDR3nt: TGTGCCAGCAGGGGGACAGGGATGCAAAATTCACCCCTCCACTTT; CDR3aa: CASRGTGMQNSPLHF
abundance: -; d_gene: TRBD1; v_gene: TRBV7-9; j_gene: TRBJ1-2; CDR3nt: TGTGCCAGCAGCTGGGGACAGAACGAGTATGGCTACACCTTC; CDR3aa: CASSWGQNEYGYTF
abundance: -; d_gene: TRBD2; v_gene: TRBV7-2; j_gene: TRBJ2-5; CDR3nt: TGTGCCAGCAGCTTGGGACTAGCGGTACAAGAGACCCAGTACTTC; CDR3aa: CASSLGLAVQETQYF
abundance: -; d_gene: TRBD1; v_gene: TRBV19; j_gene: TRBJ1-1; CDR3nt: TGTGCCAGCGGGACAGGGACCAACACTGAAGCTTTCTTT; CDR3aa: CASGTGTNTEAFF
abundance: -; d_gene: TRBD1; v_gene: TRBV19; j_gene: TRBJ1-2; CDR3nt: TGTGCCAGTAGTATAGACGGACCGGGACAGGGATACTATGGCTACACCTTC; CDR3aa: CASSIDGPGQGYYGYTF
abundance: -; d_gene: TRBD1; v_gene: TRBV4-3; j_gene: TRBJ1-2; CDR3nt: TGCGCCAGCAGCCAAGATTGGAGACAGGGGGCTGGTGGCTACACCTTC; CDR3aa: CASSQDWRQGAGGYTF
abundance: -; d_gene: -; v_gene: TRBV14; j_gene: TRBJ1-4; CDR3nt: TGTGCCAGCAGCCAAGCGAGACAGCCTAATGAAAAACTGTTTTTT; CDR3aa: CASSQARQPNEKLFF